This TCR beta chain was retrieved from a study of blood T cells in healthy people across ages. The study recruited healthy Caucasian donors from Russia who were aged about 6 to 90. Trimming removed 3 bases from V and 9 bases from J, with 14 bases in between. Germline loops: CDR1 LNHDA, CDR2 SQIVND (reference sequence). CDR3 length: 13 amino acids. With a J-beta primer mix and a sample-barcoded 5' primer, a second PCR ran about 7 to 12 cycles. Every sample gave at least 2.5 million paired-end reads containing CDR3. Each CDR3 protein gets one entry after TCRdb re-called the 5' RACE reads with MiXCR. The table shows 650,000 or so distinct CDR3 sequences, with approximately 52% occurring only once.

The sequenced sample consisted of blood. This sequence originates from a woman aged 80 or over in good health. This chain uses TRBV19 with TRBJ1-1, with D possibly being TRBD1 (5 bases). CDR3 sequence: CASSIILGRQAFF. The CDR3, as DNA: TGTGCCAGTAGTATCATCTTGGGGCGTCAAGCTTTCTTT. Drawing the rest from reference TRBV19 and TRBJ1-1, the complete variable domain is DGGITQSPKYLFRKEGQNVTLSCEQNLNHDAMYWYRQDPGQGLRLIYYSQIVNDFQKGDIAEGYSVSREKKESFPLTVTSAQKNPTAFYLCASSIILGRQAFFGQGTRLTVV.